This T cell receptor (beta chain) came from a study of post-analysis software for immune sequencing data (dated by TCRdb to 2015 to 2017). With respect to the entire study: Disease courses on record covered relapsing-remitting, secondary progressive and progressive-relapsing multiple sclerosis, though some patients had no subtype annotation. The patient repertoires were compared against approximately eleven previously published healthy control repertoires obtained from donors aged roughly 6 to 28 years. A subset of samples was prepared in parallel using single-end sample barcoding, then pooled and co-amplified after Illumina adapter ligation. Findings and caveats that apply to the study as a whole: Patients showed significantly higher frequencies than controls for a few TRBV segments, among them TRBV5-6, TRBV5-1 and TRBV20-1. Significantly lower normalized Chao1 diversity was found in multiple sclerosis patients than in controls, suggesting substantial peripheral T-cell clonal expansion. Direct clustering with F measure revealed strong co-clustering of samples prepared in the same batch, which led to a batch-effect correction. The control group was slightly older than the multiple sclerosis patient group.

To note about this clonotype: The antigen it recognizes is unknown. Being one base from a much bigger clone, this may be a read error.

TCR beta repertoires were profiled from peripheral blood of under 15 young patients with multiple sclerosis to demonstrate the VDJtools post-analysis software. The patients with multiple sclerosis were children and adolescents between roughly 6 and 15 years of age. CDR3 length: 16 amino acids, cysteine to phenylalanine. The only DNA kept is the CDR3, 48 bases in frame from the first base. At the junction V is shortened by 1 base and J by 1 base, with 13 bases in between. Per the germline V gene (reference sequence), LNHNV is the CDR1 and YYDKDF is the CDR2. The library was built by means of PCR. The data were produced on an Illumina HiSeq 2500. Unique molecular identifiers were incorporated into TCR beta cDNA libraries to reduce PCR and sequencing biases. Every 1 to 10 million input T cells yielded roughly 500,000 cDNA molecules, meaning each molecule approximated one T cell. The patient libraries were prepared and sequenced using the same protocol as the earlier healthy control dataset. Samples belonging to the same batch were prepared together, multiplexed and sequenced on a shared HiSeq lane. Per the original workflow: MIGEC was used to process the raw barcoded reads, and molecular identifier groups with only a single read were discarded before consensus assembly and CDR3 extraction. VDJtools was used for post-analysis of the clonotype tables, with diversity normalized by down-sampling every dataset to the smallest sample size. In repertoire overlap clustering, CDR3 amino acid sequences, but not nucleotide sequences, were matched to correct batch-related cross-sample contamination. TCRdb itself trimmed the public reads at Q25 with fastp, ran MiXCR and retained productive beta chains. Rows with one shared CDR3 protein collapse into an entry with the most common genes and DNA. In this record, the V and J calls reflect TCRdb's handling and not the investigators' own analysis. The sample data list about 540,000 distinct CDR3 sequences, and around 36% of these were observed just once. The ten largest clones capture approximately 6% of the sample.

The material sequenced was blood. This TCR was recovered from a girl between 2 and 17 years old with multiple sclerosis. The chain employs TRBV15 and TRBJ2-5; too little of a D gene remains to name it. The CDR3 region has the sequence CATSRGARTGQETQYF. In nucleotides, the sequence is TGTGCCACCAGCAGAGGTGCGAGGACCGGCCAAGAGACCCAGTACTTC.